The rows below give T cell receptor beta chains drawn from one sample of a study of blood T cell repertoires in COVID-19. TCRdb's copy holds only in-frame clones and misses some; the assay was immunoSEQ multiplex PCR. This table holds hundreds of thousands of clones, around 86% found once. What was sequenced was PBMCs or T cells enriched from blood (not recorded which). The receptors originated from a man aged 55 to 70 who had recovered from COVID-19. The CDR3 runs from the conserved cysteine through the conserved F or W. D genes are given only for firm matches. Not every row has a clone size; where given, it reads once, few, many or a size class.

V	J	size	D	CDR3	DNA
TRBV6-5	TRBJ2-7	-	TRBD2	CASSYSTSGSYEQYF	TGTGCCAGCAGTTACTCGACTAGCGGGAGTTACGAGCAGTACTTC
TRBV5-1	TRBJ2-1	-	-	CASSLGLGQGRYNEQFF	TGCGCCAGCAGCTTGGGCCTTGGGCAGGGAAGATACAATGAGCAGTTCTTC
TRBV7-3	TRBJ1-6	-	-	CASRQGSSYNSPLHF	TGTGCCAGCAGACAGGGAAGCTCCTATAATTCACCCCTCCACTTT
TRBV9	TRBJ2-1	-	-	CASSVLQATPSEQFF	TGTGCCAGCAGCGTTTTACAGGCTACACCCTCCGAGCAGTTCTTC
TRBV5-1	TRBJ2-2	-	TRBD1	CASRTGGNTGELFF	TGCGCCAGCAGAACAGGGGGCAACACCGGGGAGCTGTTTTTT
TRBV12-3/TRBV12-4	TRBJ1-2	-	TRBD1	CASIRTGMAGYTF	TGTGCCAGCATCCGGACAGGGATGGCTGGCTACACCTTC
TRBV3-1/TRBV3-2	TRBJ1-5	-	-	CASSPGGNQPQHF	TGTGCCAGCAGCCCGGGTGGCAATCAGCCCCAGCATTTT
TRBV28	TRBJ2-7	-	TRBD2	CASGPTGTSGRYEQYF	TGTGCCAGCGGACCAACCGGGACTAGCGGGAGGTACGAGCAGTACTTC
TRBV29-1	TRBJ2-7	-	TRBD1	CSVGWTGGDEQYF	TGCAGCGTTGGCTGGACAGGGGGCGACGAGCAGTACTTC
TRBV10-3	TRBJ2-3	-	TRBD1	CAISENSGEGATQYF	TGTGCCATCAGTGAAAATTCAGGAGAGGGGGCTACGCAGTATTTT
TRBV6-5	TRBJ1-1	-	TRBD1	CASSSQTGGNTEAFF	TGTGCCAGCAGTTCTCAGACAGGGGGAAACACTGAAGCTTTCTTT
TRBV5-6	TRBJ1-5	-	TRBD1	CASSLWGQATYSNQPQHF	TGTGCCAGCAGCTTGTGGGGACAGGCCACATATAGCAATCAGCCCCAGCATTTT
TRBV20-1	TRBJ2-1	-	TRBD2	CSAALAVEQFF	TGCAGTGCCGCACTAGCGGTAGAGCAGTTCTTC
TRBV18	TRBJ2-7	-	-	CASSRSTSSYEQYF	TGTGCCAGCTCCCGGAGCACGAGCTCCTACGAGCAGTACTTC
TRBV24-1	TRBJ1-5	-	-	CATSDRQLNQPQHF	TGTGCCACCAGTGATCGACAGCTCAATCAGCCCCAGCATTTT
TRBV9	TRBJ2-7	-	-	CASSPAGLGAYEQYF	TGTGCCAGCAGCCCAGCCGGCCTGGGAGCCTACGAGCAGTACTTC
TRBV6-5	TRBJ2-2	-	TRBD2	CASRFLAENTGELFF	TGTGCCAGCAGATTTCTAGCGGAGAACACCGGGGAGCTGTTTTTT
TRBV28	TRBJ2-1	-	-	CASSFSGPLRDEQFF	TGTGCCAGCAGTTTCTCAGGGCCACTAAGAGATGAGCAGTTCTTC
TRBV5-5	TRBJ1-2	-	-	CASTLGRGLDGYGYTF	TGTGCCAGCACCCTTGGGCGGGGGCTCGACGGGTATGGCTACACCTTC
TRBV5-8	TRBJ1-2	-	-	CASSGRENYGYTF	TGTGCCAGCAGCGGGAGAGAGAACTATGGCTACACCTTC
TRBV6-5	TRBJ2-2	-	TRBD2	CASSHLAENTGELFF	TGTGCCAGCAGTCACCTAGCGGAAAACACCGGGGAGCTGTTTTTT
TRBV9	TRBJ2-1	-	-	CASSGTSSSGYNEQFF	TGTGCCAGCAGCGGGACCTCGTCAAGCGGCTACAATGAGCAGTTCTTC
TRBV6-4	TRBJ1-2	-	-	CASSLRTLYGYTF	TGTGCCAGCAGTTTGAGGACTCTCTATGGCTACACCTTC
TRBV28	TRBJ1-5	-	-	CASSLFQGQPQHF	TGTGCCAGCAGTCTTTTTCAGGGTCAGCCCCAGCATTTT
TRBV15	TRBJ1-4	-	TRBD1	CATSSQGDEKLFF	TGTGCCACCAGCAGCCAGGGGGATGAAAAACTGTTTTTT
TRBV7-2	TRBJ2-1	few	TRBD2	CASSLVPGLGYNEQFF	TGTGCCAGCAGCTTAGTTCCGGGACTAGGGTACAATGAGCAGTTCTTC
TRBV9	TRBJ2-5	-	-	CASTRGTGTYQETQYF	TGTGCCAGCACCCGTGGCACAGGGACATACCAAGAGACCCAGTACTTC
TRBV10-2	TRBJ1-5	-	-	CASRSGNQPQHF	TGCGCCAGCAGGTCGGGCAATCAGCCCCAGCATTTT
TRBV27	TRBJ2-3	-	-	CASSNPSTDTQYF	TGTGCCAGCAGTAATCCTAGCACAGATACGCAGTATTTT
TRBV18	TRBJ2-3	-	-	CASSPRGSTDTQYF	TGTGCCAGCTCGCCCAGGGGAAGCACAGATACGCAGTATTTT
TRBV6-5	TRBJ2-7	-	-	CASSYTERLVSYEQYF	TGTGCCAGCAGTTACACAGAGCGACTAGTAAGCTACGAGCAGTACTTC
TRBV28	TRBJ2-7	once	-	CASSSDTISYF	TGTGCCAGCAGCTCGGACACTATTTCGTACTTC
TRBV6-5	TRBJ1-5	-	-	CASSLVDGQGPQHF	TGTGCCAGCAGTTTAGTAGACGGTCAGGGGCCCCAGCATTTT
TRBV5-1	TRBJ2-5	-	-	CASSFTGEETQYF	TGCGCCAGCAGCTTTACGGGGGAAGAGACCCAGTACTTC
TRBV3-1/TRBV3-2	TRBJ2-1	-	TRBD2	CASSPGLALNEQFF	TGTGCCAGCAGCCCCGGACTAGCGTTAAATGAGCAGTTCTTC
TRBV21-1	TRBJ2-7	once	-	CASSDLEGQGAEQYF	TGTGCCAGCAGCGACCTTGAGGGACAGGGAGCCGAGCAGTACTTC
TRBV5-1	TRBJ2-7	-	-	CASSTWSGSYEQYF	TGCGCCAGCAGCACATGGTCAGGTAGCTACGAGCAGTACTTC
TRBV29-1	TRBJ2-3	-	TRBD2	CSVWGGSTDTQYF	TGCAGCGTATGGGGGGGGAGCACAGATACGCAGTATTTT
TRBV11-1	TRBJ2-3	-	-	CASRNSRTDTQYF	TGTGCCAGCAGAAACAGCCGCACAGATACGCAGTATTTT
TRBV21-1	TRBJ1-1	-	-	CASSRQGEGFATEAFF	TGTGCCAGCAGCAGACAGGGGGAGGGCTTCGCCACTGAAGCTTTCTTT
TRBV7-6	TRBJ2-1	-	-	CASSLAQGGDNEQFF	TGTGCCAGCAGCTTAGCACAGGGGGGGGACAATGAGCAGTTCTTC
TRBV21-1	TRBJ2-2	-	-	CASSHKTLSPGLAGELTGELFF	TGTGCCAGCAGCCACAAAACGTTATCTCCGGGACTAGCGGGAGAGCTCACCGGGGAGCTGTTTTTT
TRBV3-1/TRBV3-2	TRBJ2-1	-	TRBD2	CASSQPYRGTSGTSYNEQFF	TGTGCCAGCAGCCAACCATATAGGGGGACTAGCGGAACTTCCTACAATGAGCAGTTCTTC
TRBV27	TRBJ1-6	-	-	CASNPVGAPGNSPLHF	TGTGCCAGCAATCCCGTAGGGGCGCCGGGTAATTCACCCCTCCACTTT
TRBV5-1	TRBJ1-3	once	TRBD1	CASSPAGGISGNTIYF	TGCGCCAGCAGCCCCGCAGGGGGGATCTCTGGAAACACCATATATTTT
TRBV6-5	TRBJ1-5	-	-	CASNLEWNQPQHF	TGTGCCAGCAATCTAGAATGGAATCAGCCCCAGCATTTT
TRBV6-5	TRBJ1-6	once	-	CASSFVSSYNSPLHF	TGTGCCAGCAGTTTCGTGAGCTCCTATAATTCACCCCTCCACTTT